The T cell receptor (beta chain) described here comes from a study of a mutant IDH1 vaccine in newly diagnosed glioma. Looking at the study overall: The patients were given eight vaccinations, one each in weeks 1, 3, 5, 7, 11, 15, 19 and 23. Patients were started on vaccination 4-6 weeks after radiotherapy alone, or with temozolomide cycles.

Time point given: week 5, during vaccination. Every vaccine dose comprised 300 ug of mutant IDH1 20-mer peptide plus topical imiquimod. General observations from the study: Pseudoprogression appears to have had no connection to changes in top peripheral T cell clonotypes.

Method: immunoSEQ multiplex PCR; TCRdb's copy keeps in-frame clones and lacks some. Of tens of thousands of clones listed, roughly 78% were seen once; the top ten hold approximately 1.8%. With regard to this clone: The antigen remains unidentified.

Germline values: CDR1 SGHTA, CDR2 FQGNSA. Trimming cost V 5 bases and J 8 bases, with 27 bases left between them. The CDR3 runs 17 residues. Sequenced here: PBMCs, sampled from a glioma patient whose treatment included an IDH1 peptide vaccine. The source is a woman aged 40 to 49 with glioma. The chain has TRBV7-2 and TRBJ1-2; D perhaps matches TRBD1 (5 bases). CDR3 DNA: TGTGCCAGCAGCACCGCACCTCTCAACCTCCAGGGAGGGGGCTACACCTTC. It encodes CASSTAPLNLQGGGYTF.